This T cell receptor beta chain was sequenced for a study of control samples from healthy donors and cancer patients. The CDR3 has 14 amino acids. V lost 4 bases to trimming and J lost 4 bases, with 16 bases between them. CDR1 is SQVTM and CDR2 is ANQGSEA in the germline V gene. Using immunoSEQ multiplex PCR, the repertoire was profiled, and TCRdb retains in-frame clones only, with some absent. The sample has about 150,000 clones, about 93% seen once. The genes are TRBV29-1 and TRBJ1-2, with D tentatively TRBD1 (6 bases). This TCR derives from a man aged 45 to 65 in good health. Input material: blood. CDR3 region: CSVAPPDRIYGYTF. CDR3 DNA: TGCAGCGTTGCCCCGCCGGACAGAATCTATGGCTACACCTTC.